This TCR beta chain is drawn from a study of beta chain features in type 1 diabetes. Notes on this clone: Its antigen is still unknown.

TCRB transcripts that were expressed got sequenced, as all of the isolated RNA had been reverse transcribed. Assay: immunoSEQ multiplex PCR; the TCRdb copy retains only in-frame clones and omits some. The sample carries about 350,000 clones, about 20% recorded once. Findings of the study overall: Across patients, naive, central memory and Treg TCRB repertoires exhibited apparently greater similarity than was observed across healthy donors.

Sorted CD4+ subsets: naive, central memory, regulatory, stem cell-like memory (CD45RO/CCR7/CD25/CD127/CD95/CD27 panel). Trimming shortened V by 3 bases and J by 0 bases, and 13 bases separated the two germline ends. CDR1 and CDR2 from the germline V gene are KGHSH and LQKENI. The length of the CDR3 is 16 residues. This receptor was identified in a woman aged 18-35 years in good health. The chain joins TRBV18 to TRBJ2-3, with D tentatively TRBD2 (6 bases). Sequences were obtained from naive CD4+ T cells from blood. DNA for the CDR3: TGTGCCAGCTCACCCCAGGGTGGGAGGAGCACAGATACGCAGTATTTT. Translated: CASSPQGGRSTDTQYF.